This passage covers 20 T cell receptor beta chains from one sample sequenced in a study of molecular identifiers for immune sequencing clone quantification. TCRdb re-derived calls from the PCR reads in MiXCR, one entry per CDR3 protein. In the table there are 60,000 to 65,000 distinct CDR3 sequences, around 19% of which are singletons. Sequencing was carried out using naive CD8+ T cells from blood, with Jurkat cell RNA spiked in. The subset: FACS-sorted CD8+CD4-CCR7+CD45RA+ naive T cells. The receptors shown here come from a human donor in good health. Some libraries in this study had Jurkat cell RNA spiked in.

This clonotype was seen many times. The rearrangement links TRBV9 to TRBJ2-7, with a tentative D call TRBD2 (5 bases). This CDR3 is 14 amino acids long. Germline-derived CDR1 and CDR2 are SGDLS and YYNGEE. With 6 bases removed from V and 0 bases from J, the gap between germline ends came to 13 bases. The CDR3 region has the DNA TGTGCCAGCAACCCGGGATTAAGCTCCTACGAGCAGTACTTC. It yields the protein CASNPGLSSYEQYF. The complete variable domain, with remaining parts taken from reference TRBV9 and TRBJ2-7, reads DSGVTQTPKHLITATGQRVTLRCSPRSGDLSVYWYQQSLDQGLQFLIQYYNGEERAKGNILERFSAQQFPDLHSELNLSSLELGDSALYFCASNPGLSSYEQYFGPGTRLTVT.

This chain links TRBV7-9 with TRBJ2-7, with 8 positions matching TRBD2. V shed 5 bases, J shed 2 bases, and the junction held 8 bases outside the gene matches. The length of the CDR3 is 15 residues. CDR1 is SEHNR and CDR2 is FQNEAQ in the germline V gene (reference sequence). CDR3 in DNA: TGTGCCAGCAGCCATAGCGGGACATATACCTACGAGCAGTACTTC. Protein sequence: CASSHSGTYTYEQYF. Variable domain in full (rest from reference TRBV7-9 and TRBJ2-7): DTGVSQNPRHKITKRGQNVTFRCDPISEHNRLYWYRQTLGQGPEFLTYFQNEAQLEKSRLLSDRFSAERPKGSFSTLEIQRTEQGDSAMYLCASSHSGTYTYEQYFGPGTRLTVT.

Many counts were recorded for this clonotype. The chain employs TRBV4-3 and TRBJ2-2, with TRBD2 matching over 10 bases. The CDR3 runs 16 residues. With V trimmed by 3 bases and J by 5 bases, 6 bases remained unmatched. Germline values: CDR1 LGHNA, CDR2 YSLEER. This CDR3 reads CASSHAGTSATGELFF. DNA for the CDR3: TGCGCCAGCAGCCATGCCGGGACTAGCGCGACCGGGGAGCTGTTTTTT.

This clonotype was seen many times. The rearrangement joins TRBV28 to TRBJ2-7; 7 bases line up with TRBD1. With 6 bases clipped from V and 3 bases from J, the junction kept 5 bases outside the gene matches. This CDR3 comprises 13 residues. Looked up from germline, CDR1 is MDHEN and CDR2 is SYDVKM. CDR3 in amino acids: CASSLRQGYEQYF. DNA for the CDR3: TGTGCCAGCAGCCTCCGACAGGGCTACGAGCAGTACTTC.

There are many counts of this clonotype. The chain uses TRBV6-6 and TRBJ2-7; D might be TRBD2 (5 bases). The CDR3 sequence is 16 residues long. V gave up 2 bases and J gave up 2 bases, with 16 bases separating them. In germline, CDR1 is MNHNY, CDR2 SVGAGI (reference sequence). CDR3 coding DNA: TGTGCCAGCAGTTACGCTAGCTACCTAGGGACCTACGAGCAGTACTTC. It codes for CASSYASYLGTYEQYF.

This clonotype was observed many times. J is TRBJ1-2 and V is TRBV19; D gene ambiguous. CDR3 size: 15 residues. The ends were cut back, 1 base at V and 4 bases at J, with 13 bases in the middle. CDR1 LNHDA and CDR2 SQIVND come from the germline V gene (reference sequence). Here the CDR3 reads CASSIGLGASYGYTF. In nucleotides, the CDR3 is TGTGCCAGTAGTATAGGTTTGGGAGCCTCCTATGGCTACACCTTC.

This clonotype was recorded a few times. This rearrangement joins TRBV4-1 to TRBJ2-1, with D perhaps TRBD2 (5 bases). This CDR3 has 17 amino acids. Trimming removed 0 bases at V and 0 bases at J, with 12 bases between. In germline, CDR1 is MGHRA, CDR2 YSYEKL. The CDR3 nucleotides are TGCGCCAGCAGCCAAGATGTGAGGGTGAGCTCCTACAATGAGCAGTTCTTC. Encoded protein: CASSQDVRVSSYNEQFF.

The table lists this clonotype with a few counts. V is TRBV6-6 and J is TRBJ2-6, with D perhaps TRBD2 (5 bases). The CDR3 is 18 residues long. Trimming took 2 bases from V and 0 from J, leaving 14 bases between them. Germline CDR1 is MNHNY and CDR2 is SVGAGI (reference sequence). Here the CDR3 reads CASSYGGAASSGANVLTF. CDR3 sequence (DNA): TGTGCCAGCAGTTACGGCGGAGCGGCGAGCTCTGGGGCCAACGTCCTGACTTTC.

This clonotype was observed a handful of times. The chain is built from TRBV12-3 or TRBV12-4 and TRBJ2-7, with D possibly TRBD1 on 5 matching bases. The CDR3 has 14 amino acids. V lost 0 bases to trimming and J lost 2 bases, with 8 bases between them. DNA of the CDR3: TGTGCCAGCAGTTTAGCGGACAACCCCTACGAGCAGTACTTC. Amino acids: CASSLADNPYEQYF.

This clonotype was seen repeatedly, ten times or more. The rearrangement links TRBV4-1 to TRBJ2-1; TRBD2 aligns across 9 bases. The CDR3 length is 17 residues. The junction had 9 bases not matched to a gene; V was cut back by 0 bases and J by 6 bases. CDR1 MGHRA and CDR2 YSYEKL come from the germline V gene. The CDR3 here is CASSQDFTVRGGNEQFF. In DNA form, the CDR3 reads TGCGCCAGCAGCCAAGATTTCACCGTGCGGGGGGGCAATGAGCAGTTCTTC.

This chain joins TRBV12-3 or TRBV12-4 and TRBJ2-7; unclear D gene. CDR3 size: 14 residues. V was clipped by 5 bases and J by 3 bases, with 14 bases between them. The CDR3 loop reads CASSGIMGGYEQYF. The CDR3, as DNA: TGTGCCAGCAGTGGTATAATGGGCGGCTACGAGCAGTACTTC.

Comments on this clonotype: Just one base apart from a much larger clone, this may be a read error. V usage is TRBV29-1 and J usage is TRBJ1-1; D is unclear. In germline, CDR1 is SQVTM, CDR2 ANQGSEA. The ends were cut back, 7 bases at V and 9 bases at J, with 12 bases in the middle. The CDR3 consists of 10 residues. The CDR3 coding sequence is TGCAGCGCCCACCCCGCTAAAGCTTTCTTT. This gives the protein CSAHPAKAFF.

This clonotype has at least ten counts. The chain combines TRBV7-6 with TRBJ2-1, with D perhaps matching TRBD2 (6 bases). Trimming shortened V by 5 bases and J by 7 bases, and 18 bases separated the two germline ends. This CDR3 is built from 15 residues. Germline V CDR1 and CDR2: SGHVS, FNYEAQ. The CDR3 sequence: CASSNLRDSGNEQFF. In nucleotides, the CDR3 is TGTGCCAGCAGCAACCTCCGGGACTCCGGGAATGAGCAGTTCTTC. The full variable domain, rest sourced from reference TRBV7-6 and TRBJ2-1, is GAGVSQSPRYKVTKRGQDVALRCDPISGHVSLYWYRQALGQGPEFLTYFNYEAQQDKSGLPNDRFSAERPEGSISTLTIQRTEQRDSAMYRCASSNLRDSGNEQFFGPGTRLTVL.

In this sample, this clonotype turned up many times. This chain uses TRBV20-1 with TRBJ2-7, with D possibly TRBD2 on 5 matching bases. The CDR3 consists of 13 residues. Germline V gene data show CDR1 as DFQATT and CDR2 as SNEGSKA (reference sequence). The V end was cut by 3 bases, the J end by 4 bases, with 13 bases between. The CDR3 bases are TGCAGTGCTAGCCGAGAGGGCGGGTACGAGCAGTACTTC. Its protein product is CSASREGGYEQYF.

This clonotype was detected only a few times. This sequence may be a read error, since a much larger clone differs from it by one base. CDR3 in amino acids: CTSSILPTDTQYF. For the CDR3, the DNA is TGTACCAGCAGCATTTTACCCACAGATACGCAGTATTTT. The chain is built from TRBV5-6 and TRBJ2-3; D gene ambiguous. Germline V CDR1 and CDR2: SGHDT, YYEEEE. CDR3 length equals 13 residues.

This clonotype came up a few times. This may come from a read error, since a much larger clone is one base off. This chain joins TRBV3-1 and TRBJ1-2; D might be TRBD1 (5 bases). V was cut by 7 bases and J by 2 bases, with 11 bases left in between. Germline V lookup: CDR1 LGHDT, CDR2 YNNKEL (reference sequence). The CDR3 runs 13 residues. CDR3 region: CASNQGENYGYTF. DNA of the CDR3: TGTGCCAGCAACCAGGGAGAGAACTATGGCTACACCTTC.

This clonotype was detected only a few times. Given a much more abundant clone one base away, this may be a read error. The J gene is TRBJ2-7, the V gene TRBV7-8, with D perhaps matching TRBD2 (6 bases). Germline V gene lookup returns CDR1 SGHVS and CDR2 FQNEAQ. The CDR3 loop spans 15 amino acids. V lost 4 bases to trimming and J lost 4 bases, with 17 bases between them. The DNA of the CDR3 is TGTGCCAGCAGCTCTCGGTCGGGAGCCCCTTACGAGCAGTACTTC. The encoded protein is CASSSRSGAPYEQYF. Based on the CDR3 plus reference TRBV7-8 and TRBJ2-7, the full variable domain is GAGVSQSPRYKVAKRGQDVALRCDPISGHVSLFWYQQALGQGPEFLTYFQNEAQLDKSGLPSDRFFAERPEGSVSTLKIQRTQQEDSAVYLCASSSRSGAPYEQYFGPGTRLTVT.

In its sample, this clonotype was seen a few times. This may come from a read error, since a much larger clone is one base off. This chain joins TRBV7-9 and TRBJ1-1; no firm D call. CDR3 length equals 12 residues. The germline V gene encodes CDR1 SEHNR and CDR2 FQNEAQ (reference sequence). The chain's CDR3 is CASSLRRTEASF. CDR3 nucleotides: TGTGCCAGCAGCTTAAGACGGACTGAAGCTTCCTTT.

The table lists this clonotype with many counts. V is TRBV28 and J is TRBJ2-7; 7 bases fit TRBD2. Germline CDR1 and CDR2: MDHEN and SYDVKM. The CDR3 totals 14 residues. The CDR3 DNA reads as TGTGCTACGGAGGGGAGGGACTTCAGGTACGAGCAGTACTTC. It yields the protein CATEGRDFRYEQYF.

Many counts were recorded for this clonotype. The chain carries TRBV9 and TRBJ2-2; D is perhaps TRBD2 (5 bases). The CDR3 length is 16 residues. V lost 5 bases, J lost 3 bases, and 17 bases lay in between. Germline assignment: CDR1 SGDLS and CDR2 YYNGEE. The CDR3 DNA reads TGTGCCAGCAGGATAGCCCCGGGGATCGACACCGGGGAGCTGTTTTTT. Protein: CASRIAPGIDTGELFF.